The rows below give T cell receptor beta chains drawn from one sample of a study of cytomegalovirus exposure and HLA in healthy donors. This table comes from immunoSEQ multiplex PCR, and its TCRdb copy is limited to in-frame clones, with some not included. The table records tens of thousands of clones, approximately 72% of them present only once. Sequences were obtained from PBMCs. Receptors originate from a woman between 35 and 50 years old in good health and CMV-seronegative. The CDR3 runs from the conserved cysteine through the conserved F or W. D genes are given only for firm matches. Clone size is not always given. Where it is, it says once, few, many or a class for expanded clones.

>TRBV5-1|TRBJ2-3|-|-
CASSRPSRVGVDTQYF
TGCGCCAGCTCACGTCCCTCGCGGGTTGGTGTCGATACGCAGTATTTT
>TRBV28|TRBJ2-1|-|-
CASSLWGGASSYNEQFF
TGTGCCAGCAGTTTATGGGGGGGGGCTAGCTCCTACAATGAGCAGTTCTTC
>TRBV28|TRBJ2-1|-|TRBD2
CACSPGLAAVYNEQFF
TGTGCCTGCTCCCCGGGACTAGCGGCAGTTTACAATGAGCAGTTCTTC
>TRBV10-3|TRBJ1-3|-|TRBD1
CAITDRPSGNTIYF
TGTGCCATCACGGACAGGCCCTCTGGAAACACCATATATTTT
>TRBV2|TRBJ1-4|-|-
CASSPGWGSNEKLFF
TGTGCCAGCAGCCCAGGGTGGGGATCTAATGAAAAACTGTTTTTT
>TRBV21-1|TRBJ2-1|-|-
CASSIGSFGVHNEQFF
TGTGCCAGCAGCATCGGGAGCTTTGGGGTCCACAATGAGCAGTTCTTC
>TRBV5-1|TRBJ2-1|-|TRBD1
CASSLVQGTYNEQFF
TGCGCCAGCAGCTTGGTACAGGGGACCTACAATGAGCAGTTCTTC
>TRBV28|TRBJ2-7|-|TRBD2
CASSGRLAGGPFYEQYF
TGTGCCAGCAGCGGACGGCTAGCGGGAGGGCCGTTCTACGAGCAGTACTTC
>TRBV2|TRBJ2-3|-|-
CASSLRRQASTDTQYF
TGTGCCAGCAGCCTAAGACGTCAGGCTAGCACAGATACGCAGTATTTT
>TRBV28|TRBJ1-6|-|-
CATLPGLSYNSPLHF
TGTGCAACCCTTCCGGGACTCTCATATAATTCACCCCTCCACTTT
>TRBV5-1|TRBJ2-1|-|TRBD2
CASSLMTSGTEQFF
TGCGCCAGCAGCTTGATGACTAGCGGGACTGAGCAGTTCTTC
>TRBV28|TRBJ1-5|-|-
CASSLSRFNQPQHF
TGTGCCAGCAGTTTAAGCCGGTTCAATCAGCCCCAGCATTTT
>TRBV6-4|TRBJ2-6|-|-
CASSEKPSSGANVLTF
TGTGCCAGCAGTGAAAAACCGAGCTCTGGGGCCAACGTCCTGACTTTC
>TRBV14|TRBJ2-1|-|TRBD2
CASSLTSGRAPSNEQFF
TGTGCCAGCAGCCTGACTAGCGGGAGGGCCCCAAGCAATGAGCAGTTCTTC
>TRBV19|TRBJ2-1|-|TRBD2
CASRLAGHNEQFF
TGTGCCAGTAGACTAGCGGGTCACAATGAGCAGTTCTTC
>TRBV30|TRBJ2-1|-|TRBD2
CAWRGTTWGNEQFF
TGTGCCTGGAGGGGGACTACCTGGGGCAATGAGCAGTTCTTC
>TRBV6-6|TRBJ2-7|-|-
CASSYDFYEQYF
TGTGCCAGCAGTTACGACTTCTACGAGCAGTACTTC
>TRBV6-5|TRBJ1-2|-|TRBD1
CASTRDRGLNGYPF
TGTGCCAGCACCCGGGACAGGGGGCTGAATGGCTACCCCTTC
>TRBV29-1|TRBJ2-1|once|-
CSVEGGGMGGNYNEQFF
TGCAGCGTTGAAGGGGGCGGTATGGGCGGGAACTACAATGAGCAGTTCTTC